The table lists the clone carrying this T cell receptor (beta chain) with many counts. The antigen is not known. These data are taken from a study of T-cell reconstitution after alpha-beta-depleted transplantation in children. Study-wide results and caveats: Surviving recipient T cells and thymic progenitors accounted for the high day-60 TCRbeta diversity observed in some patients.

Unique molecular identifiers were used in preparing the TCRbeta library. TCRdb itself ran the PCR reads through MiXCR, one entry per CDR3 protein. The sample has a few hundred thousand distinct CDR3 sequences, 9.5% to 13% seen once. Unmatched junction bases numbered 6, after V lost 5 bases and J lost 8 bases. This CDR3 contains 15 residues. Germline V lookup: CDR1 KGHSH, CDR2 LQKENI. The starting material was PBMCs, obtained before TCRalphabeta/CD19-depleted stem cell transplant. V gene TRBV18 combines with J gene TRBJ1-4, with 12 nucleotides matching TRBD1. This clonotype was obtained from a child less than two years old with acute myeloid leukemia, due to receive a stem cell transplant. The CDR3: CASSSGQGAWEKLFF. CDR3 coding DNA: TGTGCCAGCTCATCGGGACAGGGGGCATGGGAAAAACTGTTTTTT.